Shown below are 27 T cell receptor beta chains from a single sample sequenced in a study of identical twins. TCRdb re-called the 5' RACE reads through MiXCR, storing one row per CDR3 protein. The sample holds 1.5 million to 2 million distinct CDR3 sequences, around a third seen once. Sample: cord blood. Every receptor here comes from a newborn girl in good health.

The V gene is TRBV11-2, the J gene TRBJ2-7; D unresolved. Germline-derived CDR1 and CDR2 are SGHAT and FQNNGV. This CDR3 has 15 amino acids. V lost 4 bases to trimming and J lost 0 bases, with 13 bases between them. The CDR3 DNA follows: TGTGCCAGCAGCTCCCTCCGGGTCTTCTCCTACGAGCAGTACTTC. It encodes CASSSLRVFSYEQYF. Drawing the rest from reference TRBV11-2 and TRBJ2-7, the complete variable domain is EAGVAQSPRYKIIEKRQSVAFWCNPISGHATLYWYQQILGQGPKLLIQFQNNGVVDDSQLPKDRFSAERLKGVDSTLKIQPAKLEDSAVYLCASSSLRVFSYEQYFGPGTRLTVT.

Comments on this clonotype: The limits of the CDR3 on the DNA are not certain, so only TCRdb's listed CDR3 is given. The chain combines TRBV7-5 with TRBJ1-5. TRBV7-5 is annotated as a pseudogene. With termini counted, the CDR3 has 19 amino acids. The CDR3 sequence is CISVSEAIHGRDSNQPQHF.

This clonotype has more than one count but fewer than ten. The J gene is TRBJ1-1, the V gene TRBV4-1, with 12 bases fitting TRBD1. The CDR3 consists of 15 residues. J was trimmed by 5 bases and V by 5 bases; bases with no gene match: 6. Germline lookup yields CDR1 MGHRA and CDR2 YSYEKL. CDR3 region: CASSKGGQGATEAFF. CDR3 in DNA: TGCGCCAGCAGCAAAGGGGGACAGGGGGCGACTGAAGCTTTCTTT.

Only a few counts were recorded for this clonotype. J is TRBJ2-7 and V is TRBV10-1; no clear D. Germline V gene sequence: CDR1 WNHNN, CDR2 SYGVQD (reference sequence). The germline V and J ends were trimmed by 8 bases and 2 bases, with 10 bases remaining between them. The CDR3 spans 12 residues. The CDR3 is CASLYRTYEQYF. CDR3 sequence (DNA): TGCGCCAGCCTCTATCGGACCTACGAGCAGTACTTC.

Ten or more counts support this clonotype. CDR3 in amino acids: CSVGDSSYEQYF. DNA for the CDR3: TGCAGCGTTGGGGACTCATCCTACGAGCAGTACTTC. The genes are TRBV29-1 and TRBJ2-7, with D tentatively TRBD2 (6 bases). V gave up 4 bases and J gave up 1 base, with 8 bases separating them. The CDR3 loop spans 12 amino acids. Germline values: CDR1 SQVTM, CDR2 ANQGSEA.

This clonotype showed up just a few times. The V call is TRBV20-1, the J call TRBJ2-1; D gene unclear. The CDR3 totals 14 residues. Trimming pared 3 bases from V and 4 bases from J, leaving 13 bases between. Per the germline V gene, CDR1 is DFQATT and CDR2 is SNEGSKA (reference sequence). CDR3 coding DNA: TGCAGTGCTAGGTATCCGGAACGGTACAATGAGCAGTTCTTC. This translates into CSARYPERYNEQFF.

This clonotype showed up just a few times. This chain joins TRBV5-1 and TRBJ1-1, with D hard to call. V was shortened by 0 bases and J by 0 bases, with 6 bases between the two germline ends. Germline lookup yields CDR1 SGHRS and CDR2 YFSETQ. This CDR3 is built from 14 residues. CDR3 DNA: TGCGCCAGCAGCTTGGAGATTATGAACACTGAAGCTTTCTTT. Its protein is CASSLEIMNTEAFF.

This clonotype was counted a few times. The chain links TRBV12-3 or TRBV12-4 to TRBJ1-2; 9 bases align to TRBD1. The CDR3 spans 14 residues. Trimming at V came to 6 bases and at J to 5 bases, leaving 7 bases not matched to a gene. Written as DNA, the CDR3 is TGTGCCAGCAGACCAGACAGGGGGAAATATGGCTACACCTTC. This gives the protein CASRPDRGKYGYTF.

The chain has TRBV6-2 or TRBV6-3 and TRBJ2-1, with no clear D. CDR3 length: 17 residues. V was shortened by 0 bases and J by 2 bases, with 14 bases between the two germline ends. Germline assignment: CDR1 MNHEY and CDR2 SVGEGT. In nucleotides, the CDR3 is TGTGCCAGCAGTTACTCGATCGGCAGCCTAACCTACAATGAGCAGTTCTTC. Its protein product is CASSYSIGSLTYNEQFF.

V and J are TRBV2 and TRBJ2-5; 13 bases fit TRBD2. Germline CDR1 SNHLY, CDR2 FYNNEI. With 5 bases clipped from V and 2 bases from J, the junction kept 5 bases outside the gene matches. The CDR3 is made up of 16 amino acids. The CDR3 sequence: CASSSTLAGGQETQYF. The CDR3 DNA reads TGTGCCAGCAGTTCTACACTAGCGGGAGGGCAAGAGACCCAGTACTTC.

The chain carries TRBV9 and TRBJ2-5; D not certain. The CDR3 runs 15 residues. Trimming shortened V by 4 bases and J by 5 bases, and 18 bases separated the two germline ends. Germline CDR1 is SGDLS and CDR2 is YYNGEE. CDR3 bases: TGTGCCAGCAGCCCCCTTAGTAGCCCCCAGGAGACCCAGTACTTC. Translated, it gives CASSPLSSPQETQYF.

This chain connects TRBV12-3 or TRBV12-4 to TRBJ2-5, with 8 bases matching TRBD2. V gave up 6 bases and J gave up 5 bases; unmatched junction bases: 11. The CDR3 is 15 amino acids. The CDR3 protein is CASRVAGTSRETQYF. In DNA form, the CDR3 reads TGTGCCAGCAGAGTAGCGGGGACCTCCCGGGAGACCCAGTACTTC.

V and J are TRBV6-6 and TRBJ2-6; 9 bases map to TRBD1. The CDR3 extends over 18 amino acids. Germline CDR1 MNHNY, CDR2 SVGAGI (reference sequence). With 2 bases clipped from V and 1 base from J, the junction kept 6 bases outside the gene matches. The CDR3, as DNA: TGTGCCAGCAGTTACCGGGACAGGGTGCGGTCTGGGGCCAACGTCCTGACTTTC. Translated, it gives CASSYRDRVRSGANVLTF.

V usage is TRBV6-6 and J usage is TRBJ1-4, with D tentatively TRBD1 (6 bases). Germline CDR1 reads MNHNY; CDR2 reads SVGAGI (reference sequence). The CDR3 loop spans 14 amino acids. Between the trimmed V and J ends, which lost 8 bases and 4 bases, there was a span of 14 bases. CDR3 in DNA: TGTGCCAGCGGGGACCTACAGGGTAATGAAAAACTGTTTTTT. This codes for CASGDLQGNEKLFF.

The chain combines TRBV5-1 with TRBJ1-2; 7 bases match TRBD1. The junction had 9 bases not matched to a gene; V was cut back by 0 bases and J by 1 base. The CDR3 has 17 residues. Germline V gene sequence: CDR1 SGHRS, CDR2 YFSETQ. The CDR3 reads CASSLGQGPWNNYGYTF. The CDR3 DNA reads TGCGCCAGCAGCTTGGGACAGGGCCCCTGGAATAACTATGGCTACACCTTC. The full variable domain, its missing parts supplied by reference TRBV5-1 and TRBJ1-2, is KAGVTQTPRYLIKTRGQQVTLSCSPISGHRSVSWYQQTPGQGLQFLFEYFSETQRNKGNFPGRFSGRQFSNSRSEMNVSTLELGDSALYLCASSLGQGPWNNYGYTFGSGTRLTVV.

The chain employs TRBV7-2 and TRBJ1-4, with TRBD1 matching over 8 bases. Germline values: CDR1 SGHTA, CDR2 FQGNSA. V trimming: 4 bases; J trimming: 7 bases; junction bases outside the gene matches: 8. The CDR3 covers 15 residues. The DNA of the CDR3 is TGTGCCAGCAGCTCCTGGCAGGGGGCGGGTGAAAAACTGTTTTTT. Translating gives CASSSWQGAGEKLFF.

This clonotype was detected many times. The chain has TRBV7-2 and TRBJ1-4, with D maybe TRBD1 (6 bases). Per the germline V gene, CDR1 is SGHTA and CDR2 is FQGNSA. Trimming left V 0 bases short and J 7 bases short, with 9 bases between. The CDR3 has 14 residues. The CDR3 loop reads CASSLAGGSEKLFF. The DNA for the CDR3 is TGTGCCAGCAGCTTAGCAGGGGGGAGTGAAAAACTGTTTTTT. The entire variable domain, with the rest obtained from reference TRBV7-2 and TRBJ1-4, is as follows: GAGVSQSPSNKVTEKGKDVELRCDPISGHTALYWYRQSLGQGLEFLIYFQGNSAPDKSGLPSDRFSAERTGGSVSTLTIQRTQQEDSAVYLCASSLAGGSEKLFFGSGTQLSVL.

This chain uses TRBV7-9 with TRBJ1-1, with D hard to call. The germline gives CDR1 SEHNR, CDR2 FQNEAQ (reference sequence). V shed 6 bases and J shed 6 bases, with 2 bases lying between them. CDR3 length: 9 residues. The CDR3 protein is CASRSEAFF. In DNA, the CDR3 is TGTGCCAGCAGATCTGAAGCTTTCTTT.

This chain joins TRBV27 and TRBJ2-5; D is unresolved. CDR1 MNHEY and CDR2 SMNVEV come from the germline V gene (reference sequence). V was trimmed by 0 bases and J by 6 bases, leaving 8 bases between them. This CDR3 spans 13 amino acids. The CDR3 DNA sequence: TGTGCCAGCAGTTTATCGATTTCGAAGACCCAGTACTTC. It yields the protein CASSLSISKTQYF.

CDR3 in DNA: TGTGCCAGCAGGTCCGGACGAAGGATGAACACTGAAGCTTTCTTT. Translated: CASRSGRRMNTEAFF. The chain carries TRBV6-1 and TRBJ1-1; D remains unclear. V shed 6 bases and J shed 0 bases, with 14 bases lying between them. Germline V gives CDR1 MNHNS, CDR2 SASEGT. This CDR3 is built from 15 residues.

The J gene is TRBJ2-7, the V gene TRBV13, with D perhaps TRBD1 (6 bases). Trimming stripped 4 bases from V and 2 bases from J, with 12 bases between. Germline CDR1 is PRHDT and CDR2 is FYEKMQ (reference sequence). The CDR3 is 14 amino acids. The CDR3 loop reads CASSSGQRPYEQYF. In DNA form, the CDR3 reads TGTGCCAGCAGCTCTGGACAGCGTCCCTACGAGCAGTACTTC.

There are a few counts of this clonotype. The gene calls are TRBV6-6 and TRBJ2-3, with 8 nucleotides matching TRBD2. This CDR3 is 15 amino acids long. The germline CDR1 and CDR2 sequences are MNHNY and SVGAGI (reference sequence). V shed 6 bases, J shed 0 bases, and the junction held 5 bases outside the gene matches. CDR3 sequence reads: CASRRGTRSTDTQYF. The CDR3 DNA sequence: TGTGCCAGCAGGAGAGGGACTAGGAGCACAGATACGCAGTATTTT.

The V call is TRBV7-2, the J call TRBJ2-7, with D hard to call. The ends were cut back, 4 bases at V and 3 bases at J, with 16 bases in the middle. The CDR3 totals 15 residues. In germline, CDR1 is SGHTA, CDR2 FQGNSA. The CDR3 sequence is CASSSQSGSYYEQYF. The CDR3 DNA is TGTGCCAGCAGCTCCCAGAGTGGTTCCTACTACGAGCAGTACTTC.

The chain has TRBV4-2 and TRBJ2-5; D tentatively reads TRBD1 or TRBD2 (5 bases each). CDR1 LGHNA and CDR2 YNFKEQ come from the germline V gene. V lost 0 bases, J lost 6 bases, and 11 bases lay in between. This CDR3 is 14 amino acids long. CDR3 sequence: CASSQDRGVKTQYF. The CDR3 DNA reads as TGTGCCAGCAGCCAAGATCGAGGGGTGAAGACCCAGTACTTC.

This chain links TRBV5-1 with TRBJ2-7; no firm D call. The CDR3 extends over 11 amino acids. V was pared by 10 bases and J by 0 bases, with 8 bases between. CDR1 and CDR2 from the germline V gene are SGHRS and YFSETQ. CDR3 amino acids: CAGGDSYEQYF. CDR3 coding DNA: TGCGCCGGCGGAGACTCCTACGAGCAGTACTTC.

The gene calls are TRBV7-2 and TRBJ2-3; D not certain. Germline values: CDR1 SGHTA, CDR2 FQGNSA. The CDR3 is made up of 15 amino acids. With 2 bases removed from V and 0 bases from J, the gap between germline ends came to 9 bases. The CDR3 spells CASSLLSRSTDTQYF. The CDR3, as DNA: TGTGCCAGCAGCTTATTGTCCCGGAGCACAGATACGCAGTATTTT.

This clonotype turned up a few times. This chain connects TRBV12-3 or TRBV12-4 to TRBJ1-3; D is undetermined. This CDR3 has 14 amino acids. The germline V and J ends were trimmed by 6 bases and 2 bases, with 11 bases remaining between them. CDR3 amino acids: CASSQTRTGNTIYF. Written as DNA, the CDR3 is TGTGCCAGCAGCCAGACCAGAACTGGAAACACCATATATTTT.